This T cell receptor beta chain comes out of a study of cytomegalovirus exposure and HLA in healthy donors (dated by TCRdb to 2016 to 2017). A note on the overall study: An earlier analysis of roughly 500 of the donors reported approximately 260 Gb of sequence data and about 120 million unique TCR beta sequences obtained from around 180 million T cells. The later analysis used no new phenotypic data to find candidate immune exposures, relying instead on TCR beta sequences and their occurrence across donors. Among the roughly 400 genotyped donors, approximately 76% belonged to the genetic ancestry cluster associated with self-reported Caucasian donors. The number of typed donors differed by locus: about 629-630 for A, B, C, DRB1 and DQB1; about 520 for DQA1; roughly 600 for DPA1; and some 430 for DPB1. To predict cytomegalovirus infection status, the study combined high-throughput TCR immunosequencing, statistical association of individual TCRs with disease status, and machine learning. Donor age, sex, ethnicity and CMV serostatus were collected together with the repertoire data. Among approximately 370 genotyped donors of the cohort, an average of approximately 240,000 unique TCR beta nucleotide sequences was sequenced per donor, of which roughly 17% were non-productive. A separate validation cohort of about 110 different subjects was used in addition to the roughly 700-subject first cohort. HLA typing included class I and class II loci at four-digit resolution. A later analysis re-analyzed previously published TCR beta repertoires from roughly 630 donors and added high-resolution HLA genotyping to study TCR occurrence patterns. Every repertoire in the discovery cohort had been generated on one and the same sequencing platform. The study profiled the T cell repertoires of about 720 subjects by immunosequencing and related them to cytomegalovirus serostatus. In an earlier analysis of over 550 of the donors, high-throughput TCR beta sequencing was used to judge whether each TCR beta V gene segment behaved as functional or pseudogenic. Several DR-DQ haplotypes were handled as single units for association and clustering, since linkage in the cohort was strong. In a later genetic analysis, genome-wide SNP genotypes for about 65% of the roughly 700 donors were used, and that subset was treated as a discovery cohort. The study aimed to test whether cataloging public T cell receptors could reveal signatures of past pathogen exposure. An early release covering approximately 600 HLA-typed donors comprised 250 to 350 gigabases of sequencing data and 65 million to 100 million unique TCR sequences. The investigation overall reported the following: In an earlier analysis of approximately 590 of the donors, most TCR beta V segments appeared in productive rearrangements about 90% or about 30% of the time, broadly matching IMGT annotations. V-gene and J-gene trimming of TCR beta chains was associated with a missense DCLRE1C variant in a later genetic analysis, and the association was replicated in an independent cohort. In a later analysis, TCR association rates were found to vary across HLA loci, with the most associated TCRs seen for DRB1 alleles and the fewest for HLA-C alleles. Roughly uniform sequencing depth across donors was assumed in presence/absence analyses, although this assumption may not hold. In a later analysis, most CMV-associated TCR beta chains were found to appear HLA-restricted, with HLA associations seemingly driven largely by CMV exposure. A later analysis associated some 17,000 TCR beta sequences with specific HLA alleles at a false discovery rate of 0.05. Compared with equally common non-associated chains, HLA-associated TCR beta chains in a later analysis were more clonally expanded and had lower generation probabilities. Some IMGT-functional V segments, including TRBV6-2 and TRBV6-3, could not be told apart with the 87-base-pair reads, so those segments were excluded. According to the authors, the approach could potentially be generalized to other disease states and immunological phenotypes. Immune exposure information for the cohort was limited to CMV serostatus. A later genetic analysis reported fewer N-insertions in productive TCRs among donors in an Asian-associated ancestry cluster than the roughly 620-donor mean. When HLA alleles, especially DR and DQ, strongly co-occurred, attributing TCR associations to individual alleles was difficult. Several of the top co-occurrence clusters appeared to be linked to parvovirus B19, influenza, CMV and Epstein-Barr virus, according to a later analysis. Linkage disequilibrium might explain the correlated functional status among segregating V segments, but an unknown experimental factor could not be excluded. In this cohort, only TCR beta chains were sequenced, and detectable features were limited by the absence of alpha or paired-chain data. A total of 164 TCR beta chains were listed by the study as associated with cytomegalovirus. The classifier was reported to diagnose cytomegalovirus status with high specificity and sensitivity in both the original and validation cohorts. A further reported finding was that TCR beta sequences accurately predicted the HLA-A and HLA-B alleles for most subjects in the first cohort. Most TCR sequences were seen in very few donors, while some public TCRs were found in many individuals. The sequencing pipeline was judged likely to have produced a cluster of highly shared sequence variants as a technical artifact. HLA typing was unavailable for some donors at each locus, so association tests used only the typed subset. Three of the identified cytomegalovirus-associated TCR beta chains were confirmed in vitro to be specific for cytomegalovirus antigens. Because counts were too low, seventeen rarely observed V segments, including chromosome 9 orphons, were excluded from the earlier analysis of fewer than 650 of the donors.

Its CDR3 holds 16 amino acids, cysteine through phenylalanine. Only the CDR3 portion is preserved as DNA: 48 bases, with reading frame beginning at the first base. The germline V gene (reference sequence) supplies CDR1 GTSNPN and CDR2 SVGIG. V has 3 bases trimmed and J has 8 bases trimmed; junction bases matching no gene number 15. A note on this clone: The target of this receptor is not known. Qualities for individual bases were not recorded, and no much larger clone is one base off.

The cohort comprised 670 or so healthy bone marrow donors. At the time of sampling, all cohort members were nominally healthy, though unrecorded immune exposures were likely present. The donor was CMV seropositive and was included in the group of approximately 310 seropositive cohort members. A peripheral blood sample was provided by each donor, and peripheral blood mononuclear cells were used for TCR beta sequencing. Genomic DNA extraction from the blood cell samples was performed with the Qiagen DNeasy Blood Extraction Kit. The library was obtained by the immunoSEQ multiplex PCR assay. For the multiplex PCR, a mixture combining 60 forward primers for TCR Vbeta segments and 13 reverse primers for TCR Jbeta segments was used. Amplification of the CDR3 region of rearranged TCR beta genes was performed with a multiplex PCR assay on genomic DNA. Amplified TCR beta libraries were sequenced as 87-base-pair reads on the Illumina HiSeq System. The source study handled its data this way. In a later analysis, tens of millions of unique TCR beta chains were counted across the approximately 620 repertoires, and around 10 million of these chains were shared by at least two donors. Raw reads were error-corrected and collapsed into unique sequences with a nearest-neighbor algorithm that merged closely related sequences to remove PCR and sequencing errors. V, D and J gene segments were assigned by aligning CDR3 sequences to IMGT reference sequences. For a sequence to be retained, at least a six-nucleotide match to both a V gene segment and a J gene segment was required. Rearrangements were classified as productive when the CDR3 lacked stop codons and remained in frame with V and J, and all other rearrangements were classified as non-productive. Following IMGT convention, CDR3 was defined as the stretch from the second conserved V-encoded cysteine up to the conserved J-encoded phenylalanine. The earlier analysis of about 560 of the donors excluded any sequence lacking an unambiguous match to a single V gene segment. An earlier analysis of approximately 590 of the donors called V segments functional above 56.7% productive rearrangements and segregating when the between-donor standard deviation exceeded 5%. A statistical classification framework was built for diagnosing cytomegalovirus status from the catalog of TCR beta chain sequences. V and J gene assignment, in a later analysis, came from comparing TCR nucleotide sequences with IMGT/GENE-DB human TR gene sequences. In a later analysis, CDR3 sequences and most-parsimonious VDJ recombination scenarios were assigned using the TCRdist pipeline. A later analysis defined each TCR beta chain by its CDR3 amino acid sequence plus V-gene family, and excluded reads lacking a unique V-gene family. To address suspected cross-contamination and a sequencing artifact, a later analysis removed approximately 600 highly shared, low-generation-probability nucleotide sequences. For each public chain, a later analysis derived a clonal expansion index from normalized ranks of inferred template counts within each repertoire. In a later analysis, generation probabilities were computed using a VDJ recombination model fitted to out-of-frame rearrangements, and the results were checked against IGoR. In a later analysis, TCR-TCR, TCR-HLA and TCR-CMV co-occurrence was scored with hypergeometric tests, and a repertoire-size bias correction was applied to TCR pairs. False discovery rates were estimated in a later analysis by permuting HLA or CMV assignments 20 times. In a later analysis, co-occurring TCRs were grouped with DBSCAN, and TCRdist sequence similarity was added when clustering was performed within HLA-allele-positive subsets. For co-occurrence clustering, repertoires with fewer than 30,000 or more than 120,000 public chains were excluded, along with a handful of repertoires with anomalous nucleotide sharing. Sourced from immuneACCESS, this table was stored by TCRdb with only in-frame sequences that have V and J called. A share of the clones is absent; for the studies checked, an unresolved V gene accounts for under half, and the remainder has no known explanation. Clone size and V and J calls were adopted from that table, with D and trimming inferred from the DNA. The sample yields about 150,000 clones; more than 70% were counted once. In total, the top ten clones hold roughly 5.3% of the sample.

The chain couples TRBV30 to TRBJ1-2; 10 middle bases align to TRBD1. This clonotype was obtained from a woman aged 40 to 50 in good health and CMV-seropositive. The sequenced sample was PBMCs. The sequenced DNA is TGTGCCTGGAGGGACCCCTTGACAGGGGGCGGAAGAGGCTACACCTTC. Its protein product is CAWRDPLTGGGRGYTF.